Given below is one T cell receptor beta chain in context. Its antigen remains unknown. This entry belongs to a study of a mutant IDH1 vaccine in newly diagnosed glioma. Overall study results and limits: It was 85% to 95% of patients that developed vaccine-induced immune responses. Top peripheral T cell clonotype shifts appeared unrelated to pseudoprogression.

Time point here: baseline, week 1 (first vaccination visit). Treatment here: pre-vaccination baseline after standard-of-care therapy. New WHO grade 3 or 4 astrocytomas that were IDH1-mutant and ATRX-lost had been found in donors. The repertoire was sequenced with immunoSEQ multiplex PCR; TCRdb's copy has only in-frame clones and lacks some. The repertoire holds about 67,000 clones, with more than 70% as singletons. Trimming stripped 0 bases from V and 1 base from J, with 7 bases between. The germline V gene has CDR1 LGHNA and CDR2 YSLEER. The CDR3 is made up of 16 amino acids. The rearrangement uses TRBV4-3 and TRBJ1-6; D gene uncertain. The material was peripheral blood mononuclear cells (PBMCs), obtained from a glioma patient treated with radiotherapy, temozolomide or both. The receptor's source is a woman under 30 with glioma. Some clones in this sample may be carry-over from other donors' samples. The CDR3: CASSQDPVSYNSPLHF. The CDR3 coding sequence is TGCGCCAGCAGCCAAGATCCGGTGTCCTATAATTCACCCCTCCACTTT.